The present TCR beta chain was sequenced within a study of post-analysis software for immune sequencing data. Study-wide results and limits: By F measure, strong co-clustering occurred among samples prepared in the same batch. Among multiple sclerosis patients, normalized Chao1 diversity was significantly below that of controls.

As regards this clonotype: What it binds is not known.

The CDR3 is 18 amino acids. CDR1 is DFQATT, CDR2 SNEGSKA, per germline (reference sequence). V was clipped by 1 base and J by 3 bases, with 24 bases between them. Unique molecular identifiers were built into the TCR beta cDNA libraries. TCRdb reprocessed the PCR reads with MiXCR, giving one entry per CDR3 protein. The table includes over 150,000 distinct CDR3 sequences, roughly 35% detected once. This TCR was recovered from a girl between 5 and 17 years old with multiple sclerosis. This sample comprised blood, obtained after autologous hematopoietic stem cell transplantation. J is TRBJ2-5 and V is TRBV20-1; D may correspond to TRBD1 or TRBD2 (6 bases each). The CDR3 reads CSARVPQRGGIAEETQYF. The CDR3 DNA follows: TGCAGTGCTAGAGTGCCCCAACGAGGGGGTATAGCGGAAGAGACCCAGTACTTC.